The sequence of this TCR beta chain was determined in a study of T cells in Graves' hyperthyroidism and ophthalmopathy. CDR3 size: 16 residues. Germline values: CDR1 SEHNR, CDR2 FQNEAQ (reference sequence). RNA transcripts were the template for amplifying TCR beta CDR3 regions. RT-PCR in the first round (using the HTBI primer set) targeted the TCR CDR3. Via MiXCR, TCRdb re-called the multiplex PCR reads, giving one row per CDR3 protein. The sample holds around 400,000 distinct CDR3 sequences, roughly 13% seen once. Based on clinical symptoms, serum thyroxine and TRAb, thyroid ultrasound and orbital computed tomography, diagnoses were reached. It was 8.5 to 10 ml of fresh peripheral blood that supplied the PBMCs. This clonotype turned up a few times. This may stem from a read error, because a much larger clone lies one nucleotide away.

The chain is built from TRBV7-9 and TRBJ2-3; D is possibly TRBD1 (5 bases). Sequencing was carried out using blood. The clonotype comes from a young woman with Graves' hyperthyroidism. The CDR3 here is CASSEKGRLSTDTRYF. CDR3 in DNA: TGTGCCAGCAGCGAAAAGGGGCGGTTATCCACAGATACGCGGTATTTT.